This is a list of T cell receptor beta chains from one sample in a study of beta chain features in type 1 diabetes. Some clones are missing from TCRdb's copy, which holds only in-frame ones; the method was immunoSEQ multiplex PCR. The data contain approximately 250,000 clones, 11% to 15% of them singletons. The sample comprised naive CD4+ T cells from blood. The receptors originated from a woman aged 40 to 55 in good health. The CDR3 runs from the conserved cysteine through the conserved F or W. D genes are given only for firm matches. Clone size is given for some rows only: seen once, a few or many times, or a class if the clone is expanded.

clone size	V gene	J gene	D gene	CDR3 DNA	CDR3 protein
.	TRBV12-5	TRBJ2-7	.	TGTGCTAGTGGTCGCGACTACGAGCAGTACTTC	CASGRDYEQYF
.	TRBV5-1	TRBJ2-1	TRBD2	TGCGCCAGCAGCGGGGCTAGCGGGGGGAGCTCCTACAATGAGCAGTTCTTC	CASSGASGGSSYNEQFF
few	TRBV6-6	TRBJ1-1	.	TGTGCCAGCAGTTACTTCGTTGAGGCGAACACTGAAGCTTTCTTT	CASSYFVEANTEAFF
.	TRBV5-1	TRBJ1-1	.	TGCGCCAGCAGCCCAAGACAGGTCCCGAACACTGAAGCTTTCTTT	CASSPRQVPNTEAFF
many	TRBV4-1	TRBJ2-4	.	TGCGCCAGCAGCCAAGACCCTAGCACCGTCATTCAGTACTTC	CASSQDPSTVIQYF
.	TRBV2	TRBJ2-4	TRBD1	TGTGCCAGCAAGGGGACAGGGGCAACTTACATTCAGTACTTC	CASKGTGATYIQYF
.	TRBV6-6	TRBJ2-7	TRBD2	TGTGCCAGCAGTGTAGAACGGGGGGGCCTCGAGCAGTACTTC	CASSVERGGLEQYF
.	TRBV19	TRBJ1-1	TRBD1	TGTGCCAGTAGTACCGTCCCGGGACAGGGGTTGAACACTGAAGCTTTCTTT	CASSTVPGQGLNTEAFF
.	TRBV7-9	TRBJ1-2	.	TGTGCCAGCAGCTTAGCTGACAGGCCTAACTATGGCTACACCTTC	CASSLADRPNYGYTF
few	TRBV18	TRBJ1-1	TRBD1	TGTGCCAGCTCACCCCGGGACAGGGTGGAGAACACTGAAGCTTTCTTT	CASSPRDRVENTEAFF
.	TRBV5-1	TRBJ2-3	TRBD2	TGCGCCAGCAGCTTGTTTTCAGGGCTACTAGGCGGGGGGGCTACAGATACGCAGTATTTT	CASSLFSGLLGGGATDTQYF
.	TRBV19	TRBJ2-2	.	TGTGCCATCTCACCGGGAGTAAACACCGGGGAGCTGTTTTTT	CAISPGVNTGELFF
few	TRBV4-1	TRBJ1-6	.	TGCGCCAGCAGCCAAGTGGGAGGGTCCCTCCACTTT	CASSQVGGSLHF
few	TRBV11-2	TRBJ1-2	.	TGTGCCAGCAGCTTAGGGGCATTCGCATTACCTTCCCACTATGGCTACACCTTC	CASSLGAFALPSHYGYTF
.	TRBV5-1	TRBJ2-3	TRBD2	TGCGCCAGCAGTCAAATACTAGCGGGGGTCACAGATACGCAGTATTTT	CASSQILAGVTDTQYF
few	TRBV11-2	TRBJ2-5	TRBD2	TGTGCCAGCAGCCCCGGGACTAGCGGGGAGCAGTACTTC	CASSPGTSGEQYF
few	TRBV4-3	TRBJ2-7	TRBD1	TGCGCCAGCAGCCAAGGACAGGGTTCCTACGAGCAGTACTTC	CASSQGQGSYEQYF
few	TRBV6-1	TRBJ1-2	.	TGTGCCAGCAGGAGGGAATTCTATGGCTACACCTTC	CASRREFYGYTF
.	TRBV5-1	TRBJ2-1	TRBD1	TGCGCCAGCAGCTTGGGACAGGGCTCCTACAATGAGCAGTTCTTC	CASSLGQGSYNEQFF
.	TRBV7-2	TRBJ2-5	.	TGTGCCAGCAGCTCAGACCTGCTAGCGACCCAGTACTTC	CASSSDLLATQYF
.	TRBV4-1	TRBJ2-7	.	TGCGCCAGCAGCCAAGTTTCTAGGGGCCTCTACGAGCAGTACTTC	CASSQVSRGLYEQYF
.	TRBV4-1	TRBJ2-3	TRBD2	TGCGCCAGCAGCTTAAGGACTAGCGACACAGATACGCAGTATTTT	CASSLRTSDTDTQYF
.	TRBV7-6	TRBJ1-1	.	TGTGCCAGCAGCTTAAACAACATGAACACTGAAGCTTTCTTT	CASSLNNMNTEAFF
.	TRBV10-3	TRBJ2-3	TRBD2	TGTGCCATCAGCTTAACCGGACTAGCGACTAGCACAGATACGCAGTATTTT	CAISLTGLATSTDTQYF
.	TRBV6-5	TRBJ2-5	TRBD2	TGTGCCAGCAGAATATGGGGGGGGAACCAAGAGACCCAGTACTTC	CASRIWGGNQETQYF
.	TRBV5-1	TRBJ2-3	.	TGCGCCAGCAGCCTGGCGTCGGTTCTAGCCCCCCTTAGCACAGATACGCAGTATTTT	CASSLASVLAPLSTDTQYF
.	TRBV27	TRBJ2-1	TRBD1	TGTGCCAGCAGTTTAAACAGGGGGCCAAACTACAATGAGCAGTTCTTC	CASSLNRGPNYNEQFF
.	TRBV27	TRBJ2-5	.	TGTGCCAGCAGTTTATTGGGCTACCAAGAGACCCAGTACTTC	CASSLLGYQETQYF
.	TRBV7-2	TRBJ2-7	TRBD2	TGTGCCAGCAGCCCTCTGGGGGGGTTGTACGAGCAGTACTTC	CASSPLGGLYEQYF
.	TRBV5-4	TRBJ1-2	TRBD1	TGTGCCAGCAGCGGGATGGACAGGGGCGATGGCTACACCTTC	CASSGMDRGDGYTF
.	TRBV13	TRBJ2-2	.	TGTGCCAGCAGCTTGGTGTCATGGGGCTCGAACACCGGGGAGCTGTTTTTT	CASSLVSWGSNTGELFF
.	TRBV4-1	TRBJ1-2	.	TGCGCCAGCAGCCACCCGGCAGGGGCTTTCGGCTACACCTTC	CASSHPAGAFGYTF
.	TRBV2	TRBJ1-2	TRBD1	TGTGCCAGCAGGGGGGCCGGGACAGGGGCTATATACGGCTACACCTTC	CASRGAGTGAIYGYTF
few	TRBV5-1	TRBJ1-4	.	TGCGCCAGCAGCTTGCTAGCAACTAATGAAAAACTGTTTTTT	CASSLLATNEKLFF
few	TRBV19	TRBJ2-1	.	TGTGCCAGTAGTATAGCTCTAGGGGGCTCCTACAATGAGCAGTTCTTC	CASSIALGGSYNEQFF
.	TRBV2	TRBJ1-4	TRBD1	TGTGCCAGCAGGGGGACAGGGACAACTAATGAAAAACTGTTTTTT	CASRGTGTTNEKLFF
few	TRBV5-1	TRBJ2-5	TRBD2	TGCGCCAGCAGCAATAGACTAGCGGACGGGCAAGAGACCCAGTACTTC	CASSNRLADGQETQYF
few	TRBV18	TRBJ2-4	.	TGTGCCAGCTCACCCGGGGGAAACATTCAGTACTTC	CASSPGGNIQYF
few	TRBV19	TRBJ2-5	TRBD2	TGTGCCAGTAGTATACGCGGGGGGGTCCAAGAGACCCAGTACTTC	CASSIRGGVQETQYF
many	TRBV14	TRBJ2-2	TRBD1	TGTGCCAGCATGAGACAGGGATTCACCGGGGAGCTGTTTTTT	CASMRQGFTGELFF
.	TRBV19	TRBJ2-7	TRBD1	TGTGCCAGTAGATATACAGGGGGCGCGCAGTACTTC	CASRYTGGAQYF
.	TRBV29-1	TRBJ1-2	.	TGCAGCGTTGTGGGGGCTCGTCTGGTGACTAACTATGGCTACACCTTC	CSVVGARLVTNYGYTF
few	TRBV6-5	TRBJ2-7	.	TGTGCCAGCAGTCCCGGCAGGGTATCCACCTACGAGCAGTACTTC	CASSPGRVSTYEQYF
few	TRBV6-5	TRBJ2-3	TRBD1	TGTGCCAGCAGTTGGACAGGGGGGACAGATACGCAGTATTTT	CASSWTGGTDTQYF
few	TRBV19	TRBJ1-5	.	TGTGCCAGTAGTTCGGTTGGGGGAGGCCATCAGCCCCAGCATTTT	CASSSVGGGHQPQHF